This T cell receptor beta chain originates from a study of vaccination and CD4 T cells after COVID-19. Turning to the study itself: Post-COVID draws came a median approximately 94 days after diagnosis (range 35 to 161).

Treatment noted: roughly 10-day PBMC culture with coronavirus spike peptide pools or control peptides (ViraFEST assay). Before TCRs were sequenced, ViraFEST expanded antigen-specific T cells with peptide pools. Culture conditions combined around 2 million PBMCs per well with 10 IU/ml IL-2 and 8.5 to 10 ug/ml peptide pools. About this clonotype itself: Its antigen is still unknown.

An Oncomine TCR Beta short-read assay was used to sequence the DNA from cultured CD4+ T cells. TCRdb independently ran MiXCR on the PCR reads; one entry per CDR3 protein. This sample has around 18,000 distinct CDR3 sequences, with about 32% found just once. The CDR3 sequence is 19 residues long. Input material: cultured CD4+ T cells from blood. The source is a human donor with COVID-19. The chain recombines TRBV21-1 with TRBJ1-5; the table assigns TRBD1, which was not confirmed against the DNA. TRBV21-1 represents a pseudogene. Here the CDR3 reads CASSLTTGGSKRSNQPQHF. Here the CDR3 DNA reads TGTGCCAGCAGCCTAACGACAGGGGGATCAAAAAGAAGCAATCAGCCCCAGCATTTT.